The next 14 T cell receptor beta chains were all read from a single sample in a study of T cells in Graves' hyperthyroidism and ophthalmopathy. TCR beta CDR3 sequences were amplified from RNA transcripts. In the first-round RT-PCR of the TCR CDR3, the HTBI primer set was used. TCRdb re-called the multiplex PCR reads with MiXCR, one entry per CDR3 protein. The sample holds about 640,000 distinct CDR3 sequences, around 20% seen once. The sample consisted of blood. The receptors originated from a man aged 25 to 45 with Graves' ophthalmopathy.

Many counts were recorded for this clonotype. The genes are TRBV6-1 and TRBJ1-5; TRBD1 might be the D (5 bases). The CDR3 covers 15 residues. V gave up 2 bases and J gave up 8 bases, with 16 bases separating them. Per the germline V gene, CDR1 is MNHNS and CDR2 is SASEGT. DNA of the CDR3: TGTGCCAGCAGTGAAAAGGGGATGAGTCGGGAGCCCCAGCATTTT. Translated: CASSEKGMSREPQHF.

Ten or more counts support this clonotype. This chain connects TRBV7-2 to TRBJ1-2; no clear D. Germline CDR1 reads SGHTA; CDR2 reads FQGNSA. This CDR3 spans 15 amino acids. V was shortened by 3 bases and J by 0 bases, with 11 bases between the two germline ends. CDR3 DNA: TGTGCCAGCAGCTTTCCCATCAGACCTAACTATGGCTACACCTTC. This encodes CASSFPIRPNYGYTF.

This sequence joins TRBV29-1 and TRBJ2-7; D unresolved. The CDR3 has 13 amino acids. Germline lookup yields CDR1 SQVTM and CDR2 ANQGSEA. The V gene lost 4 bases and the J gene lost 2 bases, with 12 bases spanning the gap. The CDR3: CSVVGDHTYEQYF. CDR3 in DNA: TGCAGCGTTGTCGGAGACCATACCTACGAGCAGTACTTC.

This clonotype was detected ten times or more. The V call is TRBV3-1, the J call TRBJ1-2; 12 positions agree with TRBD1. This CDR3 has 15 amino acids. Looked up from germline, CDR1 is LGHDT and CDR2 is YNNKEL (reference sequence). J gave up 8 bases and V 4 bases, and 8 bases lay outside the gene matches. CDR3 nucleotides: TGTGCCAGCAGCCCGGCCGGGACAGGGGGCCGGGGCTACACCTTC. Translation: CASSPAGTGGRGYTF.

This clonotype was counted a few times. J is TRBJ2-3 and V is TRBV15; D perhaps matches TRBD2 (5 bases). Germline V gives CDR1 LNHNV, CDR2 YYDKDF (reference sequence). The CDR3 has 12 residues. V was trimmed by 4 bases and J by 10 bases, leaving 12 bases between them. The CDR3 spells CATSTSGISQYF. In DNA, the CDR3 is TGTGCCACCAGCACCTCCGGGATCTCGCAGTATTTT.

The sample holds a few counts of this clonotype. The CDR3 sequence is CASSLSSGSLETQYF. As DNA, the CDR3 is TGTGCCAGCAGCTTATCCAGCGGGAGTTTGGAGACCCAGTACTTC. This chain links TRBV7-9 with TRBJ2-5; 8 bases match TRBD2. Germline V gene lookup returns CDR1 SEHNR and CDR2 FQNEAQ (reference sequence). The CDR3 is 15 residues long. The J segment lost 5 bases and the V segment lost 2 bases, leaving 7 bases of the junction unmatched.

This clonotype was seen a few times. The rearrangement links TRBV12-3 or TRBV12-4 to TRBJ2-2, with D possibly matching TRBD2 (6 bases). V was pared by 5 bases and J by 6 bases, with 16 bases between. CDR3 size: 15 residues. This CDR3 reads CASSPTNGSAGELFF. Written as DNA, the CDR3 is TGTGCCAGCAGTCCGACTAACGGGAGTGCCGGGGAGCTGTTTTTT.

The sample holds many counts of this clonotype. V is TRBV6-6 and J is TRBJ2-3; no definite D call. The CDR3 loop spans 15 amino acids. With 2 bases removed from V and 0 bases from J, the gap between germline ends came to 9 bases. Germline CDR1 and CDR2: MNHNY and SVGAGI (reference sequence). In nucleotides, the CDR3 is TGTGCCAGCAGTTACCTACTGGGTAGCACAGATACGCAGTATTTT. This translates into CASSYLLGSTDTQYF.

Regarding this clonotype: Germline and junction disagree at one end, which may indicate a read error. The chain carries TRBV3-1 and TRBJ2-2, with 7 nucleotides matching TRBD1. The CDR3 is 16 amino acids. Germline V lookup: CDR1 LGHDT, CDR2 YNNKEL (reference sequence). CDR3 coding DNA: TGTGCCAGCAGTCAAGTAGGGGGCTTAGTGACCGGGGAGCTGTTTTTT. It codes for CASSQVGGLVTGELFF.

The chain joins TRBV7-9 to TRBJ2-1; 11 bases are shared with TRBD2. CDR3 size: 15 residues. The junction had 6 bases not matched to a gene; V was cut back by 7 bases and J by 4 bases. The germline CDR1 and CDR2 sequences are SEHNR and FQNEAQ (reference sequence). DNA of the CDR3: TGTGCCAGCATCGCGACTAGCGGGATATACAATGAGCAGTTCTTC. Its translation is CASIATSGIYNEQFF.

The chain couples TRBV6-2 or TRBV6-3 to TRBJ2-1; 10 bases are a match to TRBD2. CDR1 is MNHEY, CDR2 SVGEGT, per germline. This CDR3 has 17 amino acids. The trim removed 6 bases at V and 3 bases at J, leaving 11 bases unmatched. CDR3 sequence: CASRGKAGTSVYNEQFF. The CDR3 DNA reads TGTGCCAGCAGGGGGAAGGCCGGGACTAGCGTCTACAATGAGCAGTTCTTC.

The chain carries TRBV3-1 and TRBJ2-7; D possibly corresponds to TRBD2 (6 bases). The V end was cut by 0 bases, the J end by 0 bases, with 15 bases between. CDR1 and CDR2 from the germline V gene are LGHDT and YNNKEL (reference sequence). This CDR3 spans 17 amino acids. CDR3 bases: TGTGCCAGCAGCCAAGATCTGACGGGAGTAGGCTCCTACGAGCAGTACTTC. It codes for CASSQDLTGVGSYEQYF.

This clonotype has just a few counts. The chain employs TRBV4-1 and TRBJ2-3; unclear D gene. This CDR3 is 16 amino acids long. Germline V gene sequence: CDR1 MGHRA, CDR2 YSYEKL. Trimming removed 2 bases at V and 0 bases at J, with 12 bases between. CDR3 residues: CASSQKHAFSTDTQYF. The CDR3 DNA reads TGCGCCAGCAGCCAAAAGCATGCCTTTAGCACAGATACGCAGTATTTT.

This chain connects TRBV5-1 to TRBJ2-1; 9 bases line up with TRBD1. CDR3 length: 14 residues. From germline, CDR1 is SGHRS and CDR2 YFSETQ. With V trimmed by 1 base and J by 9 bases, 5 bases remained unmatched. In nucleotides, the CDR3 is TGCGCCAGCAGCTTGCCGGACAGGGGACGTGAGCAGTTCTTC. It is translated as CASSLPDRGREQFF. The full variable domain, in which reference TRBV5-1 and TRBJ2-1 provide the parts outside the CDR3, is KAGVTQTPRYLIKTRGQQVTLSCSPISGHRSVSWYQQTPGQGLQFLFEYFSETQRNKGNFPGRFSGRQFSNSRSEMNVSTLELGDSALYLCASSLPDRGREQFFGPGTRLTVL.